The present T cell receptor beta chain was sequenced within a study of blood T cell repertoires in COVID-19. There are 14 residues in the CDR3. Germline-derived CDR1 and CDR2 are MRHNA and SNTAGT. V gave up 5 bases and J gave up 7 bases; unmatched junction bases: 3. Only in-frame clones appear in the TCRdb table, and some are missing; sequencing was by immunoSEQ multiplex PCR. The data hold tens of thousands of clones, with 80% to 90% observed a single time. The clonotype originates from a young man with acute or convalescent COVID-19. The chain uses TRBV6-4 and TRBJ1-4; 11 bases line up with TRBD1. The sample consisted of peripheral blood. CDR3 in amino acids: CASSTGTGGEKLFF. In nucleotides, the CDR3 is TGTGCCAGCAGTACCGGGACAGGGGGTGAAAAACTGTTTTTT.